The T cell receptor beta chain described here comes from a study of shared clonotypes between healthy human individuals. Note on this clone: The antigen remains unidentified.

There were no recent acute infections or vaccinations among the donors, who were healthy HIV-negative adults. TCRdb's copy holds only in-frame clones and misses some; the assay was immunoSEQ multiplex PCR. Altogether about 330,000 clones are present, around 87% being singletons, with the ten largest covering 15% to 20%. The study's findings and limits: Several donors had 4% to 6.5% of their naive CD4 clonotypes in common.

The CDR3 contains 13 residues. Trimming shortened V by 2 bases and J by 1 base, and 4 bases separated the two germline ends. Germline assignment: CDR1 SGHAT and CDR2 FQNNGV. Sequenced sample: memory CD8+ T cells sorted from blood. Noted subset: CD45RO+ cells pooled with CCR7-negative TemRA cells. The origin of this receptor is a man between 18 and 29 years old in good health. This chain links TRBV11-2 with TRBJ2-3; D gene uncertain. CDR3 in amino acids: CASSLIRTDTQYF. CDR3 bases: TGTGCCAGCAGCTTAATCCGCACAGATACGCAGTATTTT.